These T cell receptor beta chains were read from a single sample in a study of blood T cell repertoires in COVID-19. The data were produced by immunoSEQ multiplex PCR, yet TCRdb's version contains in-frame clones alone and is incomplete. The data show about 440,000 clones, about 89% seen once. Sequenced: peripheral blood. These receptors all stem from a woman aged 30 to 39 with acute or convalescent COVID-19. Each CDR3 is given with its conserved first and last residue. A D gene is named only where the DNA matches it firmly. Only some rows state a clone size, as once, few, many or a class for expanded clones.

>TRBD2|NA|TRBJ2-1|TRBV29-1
CSVAGGGRYNEQFF
TGCAGCGTTGCTGGCGGGGGGCGATACAATGAGCAGTTCTTC
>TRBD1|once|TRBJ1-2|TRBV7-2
CASSPQKTGFVNYGYTF
TGTGCCAGCAGCCCACAAAAGACAGGGTTCGTGAACTATGGCTACACCTTC
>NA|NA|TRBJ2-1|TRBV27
CASNGQGGFNEQFF
TGTGCCAGCAATGGGCAGGGGGGTTTCAATGAGCAGTTCTTC
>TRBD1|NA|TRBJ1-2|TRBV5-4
CASRPGQGDPANYGYTF
TGTGCCAGCAGACCTGGACAGGGGGACCCGGCTAACTATGGCTACACCTTC
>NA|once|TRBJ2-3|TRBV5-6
CASSHSQEDSTDTQYF
TGTGCCAGCAGCCACTCCCAAGAGGATAGCACAGATACGCAGTATTTT
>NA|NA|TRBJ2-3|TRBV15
CATSRAGFTDTQYF
TGTGCCACCAGCAGAGCGGGGTTCACAGATACGCAGTATTTT
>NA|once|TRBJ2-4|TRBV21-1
CASSMRVAKNIQYF
TGTGCCAGCAGCATGAGGGTCGCCAAAAACATTCAGTACTTC
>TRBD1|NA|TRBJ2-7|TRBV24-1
CATAGTVTYEQYF
TGTGCCACCGCCGGGACAGTTACCTACGAGCAGTACTTC
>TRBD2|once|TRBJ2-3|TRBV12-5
CASGIGTSGGDTDTQYF
TGTGCTAGTGGTATCGGGACTAGCGGGGGTGACACAGATACGCAGTATTTT
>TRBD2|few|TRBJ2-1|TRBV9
CASSVGLAKEQFF
TGTGCCAGCAGCGTAGGACTAGCCAAAGAGCAGTTCTTC
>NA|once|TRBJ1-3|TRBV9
CASSARLQGLDSGNTIYF
TGTGCCAGCAGCGCGAGACTGCAGGGGTTAGACTCTGGAAACACCATATATTTT
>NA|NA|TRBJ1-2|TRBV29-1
CSVGPGGQGIYGYTF
TGCAGCGTTGGACCCGGGGGGCAGGGAATCTATGGCTACACCTTC
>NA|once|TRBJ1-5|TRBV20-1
CSASSGQYNQPQHF
TGCAGTGCTAGTTCGGGACAATACAATCAGCCCCAGCATTTT
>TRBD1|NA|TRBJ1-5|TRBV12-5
CASGLVLSTLQGDLSNQPQHF
TGTGCTAGTGGTTTGGTACTATCAACCCTACAGGGGGATCTGAGCAATCAGCCCCAGCATTTT
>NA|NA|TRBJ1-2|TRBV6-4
CASSDQGLRFNYTF
TGTGCCAGCAGTGATCAGGGTCTACGGTTTAACTACACCTTC
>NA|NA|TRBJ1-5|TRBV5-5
CASSRGGDPNQPQHF
TGTGCCAGCAGCCGTGGGGGGGACCCCAATCAGCCCCAGCATTTT
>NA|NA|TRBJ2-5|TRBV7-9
CASSSLGGDYQETQYF
TGTGCCAGCAGCTCTCTAGGCGGGGACTACCAAGAGACCCAGTACTTC
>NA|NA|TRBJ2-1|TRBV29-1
CSARRNRAVGSAEQFF
TGCAGCGCACGCCGAAACAGGGCTGTAGGGTCAGCGGAGCAGTTCTTC
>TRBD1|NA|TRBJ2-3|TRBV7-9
CATNTGARTDTQYF
TGTGCCACCAACACAGGGGCGCGGACAGATACGCAGTATTTT
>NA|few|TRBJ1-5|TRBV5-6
CASSRRTVGNQPQHF
TGTGCCAGCAGTCGGAGGACAGTGGGCAATCAGCCCCAGCATTTT
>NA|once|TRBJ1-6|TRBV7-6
CASSNRDGFYNSPLHF
TGTGCCAGCAGCAACAGGGACGGATTCTATAATTCACCCCTCCACTTT
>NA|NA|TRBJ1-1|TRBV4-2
CASSQGEGHMNTEAFF
TGTGCCAGCAGCCAAGGGGAGGGACACATGAACACTGAAGCTTTCTTT
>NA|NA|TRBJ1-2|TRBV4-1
CASSQDSTSYTF
TGCGCCAGCAGCCAAGATAGTACTTCCTACACCTTC
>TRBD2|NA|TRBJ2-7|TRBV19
CASSTWRGTFGYEQYF
TGTGCCAGTAGTACCTGGCGGGGGACCTTCGGCTACGAGCAGTACTTC
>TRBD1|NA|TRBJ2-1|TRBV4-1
CASSHSRTGKDNEQFF
TGCGCCAGCAGCCACTCCCGGACAGGGAAGGACAATGAGCAGTTCTTC
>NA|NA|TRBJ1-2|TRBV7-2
CASSLHETAYYGYTF
TGTGCCAGCAGCTTACATGAGACAGCTTACTATGGCTACACCTTC
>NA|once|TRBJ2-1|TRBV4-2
CASSQEAPSTGEQFF
TGTGCCAGCAGCCAAGAGGCCCCCTCGACGGGTGAGCAGTTCTTC
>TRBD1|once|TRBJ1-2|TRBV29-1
CSVLHWTGDNYGYTF
TGCAGCGTTCTCCACTGGACAGGGGACAACTATGGCTACACCTTC
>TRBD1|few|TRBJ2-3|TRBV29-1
CSVPTGGSDTQYF
TGCAGCGTCCCCACAGGGGGCTCAGATACGCAGTATTTT
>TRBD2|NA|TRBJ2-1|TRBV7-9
CASSLVLAGNYEQFF
TGTGCCAGCAGCTTAGTACTAGCGGGTAACTATGAGCAGTTCTTC
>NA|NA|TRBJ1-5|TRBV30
CAWSVNGGQPQHF
TGTGCCTGGAGTGTGAACGGGGGTCAGCCCCAGCATTTT
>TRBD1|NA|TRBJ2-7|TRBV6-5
CATKQGYEQYF
TGTGCCACCAAACAGGGGTACGAGCAGTACTTC
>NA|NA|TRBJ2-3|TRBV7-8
CASSLYSSRVTDTQYF
TGTGCCAGCAGCTTATATAGCTCGAGGGTCACAGATACGCAGTATTTT
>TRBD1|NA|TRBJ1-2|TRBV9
CASSVESGTGEGYTF
TGTGCCAGCAGCGTAGAGTCAGGGACAGGGGAAGGCTACACCTTC
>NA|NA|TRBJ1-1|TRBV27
CASRQVGRVEAFF
TGTGCCAGCCGACAGGTTGGTAGGGTTGAAGCTTTCTTT
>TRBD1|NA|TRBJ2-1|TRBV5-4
CASSLGDRVVNEQFF
TGTGCCAGCAGCTTGGGGGACAGGGTAGTAAATGAGCAGTTCTTC
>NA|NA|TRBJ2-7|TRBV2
CASSYRESYEQYF
TGTGCCAGCTCCTACAGGGAATCCTACGAGCAGTACTTC
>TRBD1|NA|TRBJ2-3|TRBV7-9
CASSSRRPGGAQDTQYF
TGTGCCAGCAGCTCAAGAAGACCAGGGGGAGCTCAGGATACGCAGTATTTT
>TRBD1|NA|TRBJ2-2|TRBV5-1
CASHGQGPTGELFF
TGCGCCAGCCATGGACAGGGGCCGACCGGGGAGCTGTTTTTT
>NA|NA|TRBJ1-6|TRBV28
CASSLAGALQLVGSYNSPLHF
TGTGCCAGCAGTTTGGCAGGGGCCTTACAGCTGGTTGGCTCCTATAATTCACCCCTCCACTTT
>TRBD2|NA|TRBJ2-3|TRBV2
CASSEAVGGAWDTQYF
TGTGCCAGCAGTGAAGCTGTCGGGGGGGCCTGGGATACGCAGTATTTT
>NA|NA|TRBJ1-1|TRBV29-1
CSVVAGDTEAFF
TGCAGCGTTGTGGCAGGGGACACTGAAGCTTTCTTT
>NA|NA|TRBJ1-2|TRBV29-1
CSVEFQNYGYTF
TGCAGCGTTGAATTCCAAAACTATGGCTACACCTTC
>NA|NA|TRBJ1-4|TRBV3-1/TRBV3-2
CASSQGFEADNEKLFF
TGTGCCAGCAGCCAAGGTTTTGAAGCCGATAATGAAAAACTGTTTTTT
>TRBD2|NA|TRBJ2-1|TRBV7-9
CASSLGTSGAPFYNEQFF
TGTGCCAGCAGCTTAGGGACTAGCGGGGCTCCCTTCTACAATGAGCAGTTCTTC
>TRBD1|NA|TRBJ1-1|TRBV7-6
CASSLVTGQSNTEAFF
TGTGCCAGCAGCTTAGTCACGGGACAGTCGAACACTGAAGCTTTCTTT